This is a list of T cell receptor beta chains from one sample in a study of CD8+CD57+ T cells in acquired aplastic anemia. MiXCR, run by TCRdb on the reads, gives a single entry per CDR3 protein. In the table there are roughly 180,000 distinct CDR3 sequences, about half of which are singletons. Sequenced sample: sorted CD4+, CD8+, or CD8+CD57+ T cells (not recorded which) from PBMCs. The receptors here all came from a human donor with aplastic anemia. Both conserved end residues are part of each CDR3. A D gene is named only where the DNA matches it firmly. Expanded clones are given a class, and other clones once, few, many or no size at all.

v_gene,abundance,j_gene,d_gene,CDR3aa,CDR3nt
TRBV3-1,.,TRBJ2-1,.,CASSQSRKNFRNEQFF,TGTGCCAGCAGCCAATCGCGGAAGAATTTTAGGAATGAGCAGTTCTTC
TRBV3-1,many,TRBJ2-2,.,CASSQVDGELFF,TGTGCCAGCAGCCAAGTTGACGGGGAGCTGTTTTTT
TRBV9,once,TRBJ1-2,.,CASSAYDHSGDYGYAF,TGTGCCAGCAGCGCTTACGACCACTCAGGGGACTATGGCTACGCCTTC
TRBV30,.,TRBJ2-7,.,CAWQVSYEQYF,TGTGCCTGGCAGGTTAGCTACGAGCAGTACTTC
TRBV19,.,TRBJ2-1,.,CASSVQASGEQFF,TGTGCCAGTAGTGTCCAGGCGAGCGGTGAGCAGTTCTTC
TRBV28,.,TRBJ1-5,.,CASSSTARRFSNQPQHF,TGTGCCAGCAGTTCGACAGCGCGTAGGTTTAGCAATCAGCCCCAGCATTTT
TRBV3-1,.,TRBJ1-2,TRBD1,CASSQDLTGRDYGNTF,TGTGCCAGCAGCCAAGATCTGACAGGGCGGGACTATGGCAACACCTTC
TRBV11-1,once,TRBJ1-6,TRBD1,CASSSSGTAYNSPLHF,TGTGCCAGCAGCTCATCCGGGACAGCGTATAATTCACCCCTCCACTTT
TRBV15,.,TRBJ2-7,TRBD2,CATSREGLVYEQYF,TGTGCCACCAGCAGAGAAGGACTAGTCTACGAGCAGTACTTC
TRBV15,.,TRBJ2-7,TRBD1,CATSREATGAYEQYF,TGTGCCACCAGCAGAGAAGCCACAGGGGCCTACGAGCAGTACTTC
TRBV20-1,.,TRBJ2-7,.,CSATHNPYYEQYF,TGCAGTGCTACCCATAACCCGTACTACGAGCAGTACTTC
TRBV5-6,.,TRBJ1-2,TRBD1,CASSLSGTDYGYTF,TGTGCCAGCAGCTTGTCCGGGACAGACTATGGCTACACCTTC
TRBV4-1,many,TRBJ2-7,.,CASSRVDADSYEQYF,TGCGCCAGCAGCCGAGTGGACGCCGATTCCTACGAGCAGTACTTC
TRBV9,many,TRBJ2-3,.,CASSVGVAPSTDTQYF,TGTGCCAGCAGCGTAGGCGTGGCCCCTAGCACAGATACGCAGTATTTT
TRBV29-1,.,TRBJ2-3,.,CSADLGTDTQYF,TGCAGCGCCGACCTAGGGACAGATACGCAGTATTTT
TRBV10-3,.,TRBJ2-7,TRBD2,CASSSGGVTGEQYF,TGTGCCAGCAGTAGCGGGGGGGTAACAGGCGAGCAGTACTTC
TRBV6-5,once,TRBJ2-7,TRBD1,CASSYGQGHLYEQYF,TGTGCCAGCAGTTACGGACAGGGCCATCTCTACGAGCAGTACTTC
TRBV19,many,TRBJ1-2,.,CASSPRAVHGYTF,TGTGCCAGTAGCCCCCGGGCGGTGCATGGCTACACCTTC
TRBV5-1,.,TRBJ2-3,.,CASSVDSTSTDTQYF,TGCGCCAGCAGCGTTGACAGCACTAGCACAGATACGCAGTATTTT
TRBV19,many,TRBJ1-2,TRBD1,CASSIGRQGVNYGYTF,TGTGCCAGTAGTATCGGTCGGCAGGGGGTAAACTATGGCTACACCTTC
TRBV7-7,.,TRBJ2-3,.,CASSPGTYDRKATQYF,TGTGCTAGCAGCCCTGGGACGTACGACCGTAAGGCTACGCAGTATTTT
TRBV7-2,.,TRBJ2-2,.,CASSGKGDGELFF,TGTGCCAGCAGCGGCAAGGGCGACGGGGAGCTGTTTTTT
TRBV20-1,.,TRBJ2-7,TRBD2,CSARVGSGAYEQYF,TGCAGTGCTAGAGTAGGTAGCGGGGCTTACGAGCAGTACTTC
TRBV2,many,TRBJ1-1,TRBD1,CASSEQSGGGEAFF,TGTGCCAGCAGCGAACAATCAGGGGGGGGGGAAGCTTTCTTT
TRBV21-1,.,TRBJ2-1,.,CASSKHTRTSGGSMYNEQFF,TGTGCCAGCAGCAAGCACACCCGGACTAGCGGGGGGTCGATGTACAATGAGCAGTTCTTC
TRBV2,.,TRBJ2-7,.,CASSEAGMPYEQYF,TGTGCCAGCAGTGAAGCAGGGATGCCCTACGAGCAGTACTTC
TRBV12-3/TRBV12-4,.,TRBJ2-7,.,CARGVAWYYF,TGTGCCAGGGGGGTGGCATGGTATTACTTC
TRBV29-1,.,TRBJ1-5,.,CSVASGAGQPQHF,TGCAGCGTTGCTTCAGGGGCTGGGCAGCCCCAGCATTTT
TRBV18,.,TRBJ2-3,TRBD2,CASSFRGTSGADTQYF,TGTGCCAGCTCGTTCCGAGGGACTAGCGGGGCAGATACGCAGTATTTT
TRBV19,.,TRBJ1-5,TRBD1,CASSKGAWQPQHF,TGTGCCAGTAGCAAGGGGGCTTGGCAGCCCCAGCATTTT
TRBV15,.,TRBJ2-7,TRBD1,CATSRSGTGSYEQYF,TGTGCCACCAGCAGGTCCGGGACAGGCTCCTACGAGCAGTACTTC
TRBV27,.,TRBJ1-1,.,CASSPLPGGAGLNTEAFF,TGTGCCAGCAGTCCTCTTCCGGGGGGGGCAGGGTTGAACACTGAAGCTTTCTTT
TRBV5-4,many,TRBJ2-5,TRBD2,CASSPRLAGGPETQYF,TGTGCCAGCAGCCCTAGACTAGCGGGGGGGCCAGAGACCCAGTACTTC
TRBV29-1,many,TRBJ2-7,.,CSVEGSGPGTYEQYF,TGCAGCGTTGAGGGGTCGGGGCCAGGAACCTACGAGCAGTACTTC
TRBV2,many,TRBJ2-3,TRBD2,CASRDGTRSLTQYF,TGTGCCAGCAGAGACGGGACTAGATCTCTTACGCAGTATTTT
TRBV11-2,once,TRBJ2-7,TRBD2,CASSYLAGGGIYEQYF,TGTGCCAGCAGCTACCTAGCGGGAGGGGGAATTTACGAGCAGTACTTC
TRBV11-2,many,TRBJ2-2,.,CASMGTGELFF,TGTGCCAGCATGGGTACCGGGGAGCTGTTTTTT
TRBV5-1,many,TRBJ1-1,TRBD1,CASSLGQGVGNTEAFF,TGCGCCAGCAGCTTGGGACAGGGTGTGGGGAACACTGAAGCTTTCTTT
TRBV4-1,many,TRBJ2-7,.,CASSQLGVGEQYF,TGCGCCAGCAGCCAATTGGGGGTGGGCGAGCAGTACTTC
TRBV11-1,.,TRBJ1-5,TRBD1,CAGSLTVGQGRCNQPQHF,TGTGCCGGCAGCTTAACCGTGGGACAGGGGAGATGCAATCAGCCCCAGCATTTT
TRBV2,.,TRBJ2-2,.,CASSEARGVGGELFF,TGTGCCAGCAGTGAAGCGCGCGGGGTGGGCGGGGAGCTGTTTTTT
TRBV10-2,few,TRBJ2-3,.,CATETSPSTDTQYF,TGCGCCACCGAGACTAGTCCTAGCACAGATACGCAGTATTTT
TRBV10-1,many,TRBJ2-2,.,CASSEFITGELFF,TGCGCCAGCAGTGAATTTATCACCGGGGAGCTGTTTTTT
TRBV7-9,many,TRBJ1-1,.,CASSLDSGRSAEAFF,TGTGCCAGCAGCTTAGATTCAGGGAGATCCGCTGAAGCTTTCTTT
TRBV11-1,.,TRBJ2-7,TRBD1,CASSPLPWDRGRGEQYF,TGTGCCAGCAGCCCACTCCCCTGGGACAGGGGTAGAGGCGAGCAGTACTTC